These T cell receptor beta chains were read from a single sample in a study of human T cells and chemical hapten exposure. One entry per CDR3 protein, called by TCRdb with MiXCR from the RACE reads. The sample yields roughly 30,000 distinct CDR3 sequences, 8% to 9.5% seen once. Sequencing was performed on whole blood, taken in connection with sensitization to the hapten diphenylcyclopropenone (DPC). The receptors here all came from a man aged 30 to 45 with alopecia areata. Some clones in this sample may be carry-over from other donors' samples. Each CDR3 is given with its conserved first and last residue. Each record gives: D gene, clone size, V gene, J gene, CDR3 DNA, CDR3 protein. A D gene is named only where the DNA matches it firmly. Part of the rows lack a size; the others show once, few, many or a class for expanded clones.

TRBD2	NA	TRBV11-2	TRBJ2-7	TGTGCCAGCAGCTCCGGGACTAGCTCCTACGAGCAGTACTTC	CASSSGTSSYEQYF
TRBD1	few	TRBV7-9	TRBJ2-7	TGTGCCAGCAGCTTAGCGGGGACAGGCGGCGCCGAGCAGTACTTC	CASSLAGTGGAEQYF
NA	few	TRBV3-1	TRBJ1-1	TGTGCCAGCAGAGACAGCAAAAAGAACACTGAAGCTTTCTTT	CASRDSKKNTEAFF
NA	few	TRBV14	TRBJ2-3	TGTGCCAGCAGCCAAGGGATCACAGATACGCAGTATTTT	CASSQGITDTQYF
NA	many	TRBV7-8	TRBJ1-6	TGTGCCAGCAGCGGCACGGGGGGAAATAATTCACCCCTCCACTTT	CASSGTGGNNSPLHF
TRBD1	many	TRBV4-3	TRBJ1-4	TGCGCCAGCAGCCAAGGGACAGGGGTAACTAATGAAAAACTGTTTTTT	CASSQGTGVTNEKLFF
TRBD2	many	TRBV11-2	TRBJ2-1	TGTGCCAGCAGCTTCACTCTAGCGGGAGGGCCTACCTCCTACAATGAGCAGTTCTTC	CASSFTLAGGPTSYNEQFF
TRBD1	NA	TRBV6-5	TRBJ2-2	TGTGCCAGCAGTCAACAGGGGGCAGTTACCGGGGAGCTGTTTTTT	CASSQQGAVTGELFF
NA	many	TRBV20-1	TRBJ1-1	TGCAGTGCCGAAGTACAGGGCCTGAACACTGAAGCTTTCTTT	CSAEVQGLNTEAFF
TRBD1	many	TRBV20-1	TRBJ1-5	TGCAGTGCTGCATTCGACAGGGTAGAGGGTATAGGCAATCAGCCCCAGCATTTT	CSAAFDRVEGIGNQPQHF
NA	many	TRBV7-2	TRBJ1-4	TGTGCCAGCAGCCAGAGGGGAACTAATGAAAAACTGTTTTTT	CASSQRGTNEKLFF
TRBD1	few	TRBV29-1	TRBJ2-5	TGCAGCGTTGTCGGGACAGAAGAGACCCAGTACTTC	CSVVGTEETQYF
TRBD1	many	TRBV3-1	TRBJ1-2	TGTGCCAGCAGCAAAGACAGGGCCCATTACTATGGCTACACCTTC	CASSKDRAHYYGYTF
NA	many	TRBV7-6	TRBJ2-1	TGTGCCAGCATAGAGCGGGCCCCCTACAATGAGCAGTTCTTC	CASIERAPYNEQFF
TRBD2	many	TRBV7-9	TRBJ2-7	TGTGCCAGCAGCGCGCTCGGGACTAGCGCCTACGAGCAGTACTTC	CASSALGTSAYEQYF
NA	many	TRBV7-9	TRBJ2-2	TGTGCCAGATCCGTAGATTACACCGGGGAGCTGTTTTTT	CARSVDYTGELFF
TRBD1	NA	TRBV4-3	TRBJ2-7	TGCGCCAGCAGCCCGGGACAGGGATATGGAGAGCAGTACTTC	CASSPGQGYGEQYF
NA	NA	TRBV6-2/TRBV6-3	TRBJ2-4	TGTGCCAGCAGTTTCGTACAGGGCGCGCGGAACATTCAGTACTTC	CASSFVQGARNIQYF
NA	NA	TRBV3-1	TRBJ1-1	TGTGCCAGCAGCCAATTTCTCAGCCTTTATGGGACTGAAGCTTTCTTT	CASSQFLSLYGTEAFF
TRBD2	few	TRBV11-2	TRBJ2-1	TGTGCCAGCAGCTTAGGACTAGCGGGCTACAATGAGCAGTTCTTC	CASSLGLAGYNEQFF
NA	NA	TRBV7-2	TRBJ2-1	TGTGCCAGCAGCTCCTCCTCCGATGTCGAGCAGTTCTTC	CASSSSSDVEQFF
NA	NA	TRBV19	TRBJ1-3	TGTGCCAGTAGGGTCAGCTCTGGAAACACCATATATTTT	CASRVSSGNTIYF
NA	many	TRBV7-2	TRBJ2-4	TGTGCCAGCAGCTCCCAAGGGGCTGACATTCAGTACTTC	CASSSQGADIQYF
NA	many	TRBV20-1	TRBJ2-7	TGCAGTGCCCGTTACGATCGGCCCGAGCAGTACTTC	CSARYDRPEQYF
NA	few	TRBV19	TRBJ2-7	TGTGCCAGTAGTATTGGCCCTACTCCTCTCTACGAGCAGTACTTC	CASSIGPTPLYEQYF
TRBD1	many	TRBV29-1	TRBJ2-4	TGCAGCGTCGTTGACAGGGATAGAGCCAAAAACATTCAGTACTTC	CSVVDRDRAKNIQYF
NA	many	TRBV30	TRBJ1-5	TGTGCCTGGCCGGGACGGAGCCTGGGACAGCCCCAGCATTTT	CAWPGRSLGQPQHF
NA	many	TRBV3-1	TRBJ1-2	TGTGCCAGCAGCCCAAACGGGCTTCATAACTATGGCTACACCTTC	CASSPNGLHNYGYTF
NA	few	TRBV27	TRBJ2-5	TGTGCCAGCAGTTTATCCCCTTACCAAGAGACCCAGTACTTC	CASSLSPYQETQYF
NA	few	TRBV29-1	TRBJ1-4	TGCAGCGCTAGAAGGGAAACTAATGAAAAACTGTTTTTT	CSARRETNEKLFF
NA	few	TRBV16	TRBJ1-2	TGTGCCAGCAGCCACCGACAGGCGCACTATGGCTACACCTTC	CASSHRQAHYGYTF
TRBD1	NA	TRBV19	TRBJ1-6	TGTGCCAGCAACAGGGGAAATTCACCCCTCCACTTT	CASNRGNSPLHF
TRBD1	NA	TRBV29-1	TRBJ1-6	TGCAGCGTTCGGGACAGGGGGCAAGATTCACCCCTCCACTTT	CSVRDRGQDSPLHF
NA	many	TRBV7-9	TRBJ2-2	TGTGCCAGCAGCTCAAGAGTTCCCGGGGAGCTGTTTTTT	CASSSRVPGELFF
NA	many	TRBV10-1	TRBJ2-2	TGCGCCAGCAGTGACACCGGGATCCTGGCGAACACCGGGGAGCTGTTTTTT	CASSDTGILANTGELFF
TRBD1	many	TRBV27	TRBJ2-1	TGTGCCAGCAGACCCACCGGGACAGCCTACAATGAGCAGTTCTTC	CASRPTGTAYNEQFF
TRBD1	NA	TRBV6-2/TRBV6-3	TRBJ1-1	TGTGCCAGCAGAGACATACAGGGGGCGTCTCCTGAAGCTTTCTTT	CASRDIQGASPEAFF
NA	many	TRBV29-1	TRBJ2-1	TGCAGCGTTGTTCGGGGAGATGAGCAGTTCTTC	CSVVRGDEQFF
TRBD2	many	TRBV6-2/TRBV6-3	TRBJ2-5	TGTGCCAGCAGTCCCGTCGGTAGCGGGAGCCAAGAGACCCAGTACTTC	CASSPVGSGSQETQYF
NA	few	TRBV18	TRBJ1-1	TGTGCCAGCTCACATGGATCGACCGGGACGGGCCCTGAAGCTTTCTTT	CASSHGSTGTGPEAFF
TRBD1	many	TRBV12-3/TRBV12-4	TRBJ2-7	TGTGCCAGCAGCCCCGGGACAGGGGGCGAGCAGTACTTC	CASSPGTGGEQYF
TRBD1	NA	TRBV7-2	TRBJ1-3	TGTGCCAGCAGCTCCACGGGACAGGGGGGCTTCTCTGGAAACACCATATATTTT	CASSSTGQGGFSGNTIYF
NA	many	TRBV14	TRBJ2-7	TGTGCCAGCAGCCAATCCGGGACAAGCTACGAGCAGTACTTC	CASSQSGTSYEQYF
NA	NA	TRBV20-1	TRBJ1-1	TGCAGTGCTCGGGTGGCTGAAGCTTTCTTT	CSARVAEAFF
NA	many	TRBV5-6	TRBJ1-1	TGTGCCAGCAGCTCCCTTATTAACACTGAAGCTTTCTTT	CASSSLINTEAFF
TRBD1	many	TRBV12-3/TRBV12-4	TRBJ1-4	TGTGCCAGCACCAGGGGGGCAGTTCCAACTAATGAAAAACTGTTTTTT	CASTRGAVPTNEKLFF
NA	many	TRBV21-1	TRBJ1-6	TGTGCCAGCAGCTCCCACTACAGGGGCGGTAATTCACCCCTCCACTTT	CASSSHYRGGNSPLHF